Following are 9 T cell receptor beta chains from one sample sequenced in a study of cytomegalovirus exposure and HLA in healthy donors. 13 Jbeta primers and 60 Vbeta primers were used for the PCR. Libraries were prepared by immunoSEQ multiplex PCR; TCRdb keeps only in-frame clonotypes and omits some of them. There are 150,000 to 200,000 clones in the sample; around 75% occur only once, and more than 1.5% lies in the top ten. Sequenced: PBMCs. These receptors originate from a human donor in good health.

Written as DNA, the CDR3 is TGTGCTAGTGGACCGACTAGCGGGGGGTCCACAGATACGCAGTATTTT. Its translation is CASGPTSGGSTDTQYF. The chain uses TRBV12-5 and TRBJ2-3, with 13 bases matching TRBD2. The germline V gene encodes CDR1 LGHNT and CDR2 FRNRAP. Germline trimming cut 6 bases from V and 2 bases from J; bases unmatched to any gene: 5. This CDR3 region has 16 residues. Full variable domain (outside the CDR3, taken from reference TRBV12-5 and TRBJ2-3): DARVTQTPRHKVTEMGQEVTMRCQPILGHNTVFWYRQTMMQGLELLAYFRNRAPLDDSGMPKDRFSAEMPDATLATLKIQPSEPRDSAVYFCASGPTSGGSTDTQYFGPGTRLTVL.

CDR3 in amino acids: CASSLVASGANTGELFF. The CDR3 nucleotides read TGTGCCAGCAGCTTAGTGGCTAGCGGGGCGAACACCGGGGAGCTGTTTTTT. The genes are TRBV7-2 and TRBJ2-2, with 9 bases identical to TRBD2. CDR3 length equals 17 residues. Germline values: CDR1 SGHTA, CDR2 FQGNSA. V shed 1 base, J shed 0 bases, and the junction held 3 bases outside the gene matches. Filled out from reference TRBV7-2 and TRBJ2-2, the complete variable domain reads GAGVSQSPSNKVTEKGKDVELRCDPISGHTALYWYRQSLGQGLEFLIYFQGNSAPDKSGLPSDRFSAERTGGSVSTLTIQRTQQEDSAVYLCASSLVASGANTGELFFGEGSRLTVL.

V usage is TRBV5-1 and J usage is TRBJ2-1; 12 nucleotides agree with TRBD1. The germline V gene has CDR1 SGHRS and CDR2 YFSETQ. The trim removed 9 bases at V and 8 bases at J, leaving 9 bases unmatched. There are 14 residues in the CDR3. The chain's CDR3 is CATYPGQGAHEQFF. CDR3 coding DNA: TGCGCCACTTATCCGGGACAGGGGGCTCATGAGCAGTTCTTC.

The chain links TRBV7-9 to TRBJ2-1, with 8 nucleotides matching TRBD1. The CDR3 runs 16 residues. CDR1 is SEHNR and CDR2 is FQNEAQ in the germline V gene (reference sequence). V lost 5 bases and J lost 4; bases outside the gene matches: 10. The CDR3 spells CASSALGDRSYNEQFF. As DNA, the CDR3 is TGTGCCAGCAGCGCGTTAGGGGACAGGTCTTACAATGAGCAGTTCTTC.

The chain carries TRBV19 and TRBJ2-1; TRBD2 matches at 11 bases. This CDR3 contains 16 residues. V was pared by 4 bases and J by 7 bases, with 9 bases of the junction left unmatched. Germline V lookup: CDR1 LNHDA, CDR2 SQIVND (reference sequence). Here the CDR3 reads CASSKIAGGRGNEQFF. As DNA, the CDR3 is TGTGCCAGTAGTAAAATAGCGGGGGGGCGGGGGAATGAGCAGTTCTTC. Using reference TRBV19 and TRBJ2-1 for the parts outside the CDR3, the full variable domain is DGGITQSPKYLFRKEGQNVTLSCEQNLNHDAMYWYRQDPGQGLRLIYYSQIVNDFQKGDIAEGYSVSREKKESFPLTVTSAQKNPTAFYLCASSKIAGGRGNEQFFGPGTRLTVL.

The rearrangement joins TRBV10-3 to TRBJ2-3; D may be TRBD1 (5 bases). CDR1 ENHRY and CDR2 SYGVKD come from the germline V gene. The germline V and J ends were trimmed by 3 bases and 2 bases, with 12 bases remaining between them. This CDR3 is 15 amino acids long. For the CDR3, the DNA is TGTGCCATCAGTGACCCAGGACAAGTCACAGATACGCAGTATTTT. The encoded protein is CAISDPGQVTDTQYF.

The chain employs TRBV7-9 and TRBJ1-2, with 7 bases matching TRBD1. Germline trimming cut 4 bases from V and 6 bases from J; bases unmatched to any gene: 2. The length of the CDR3 is 12 residues. Germline-derived CDR1 and CDR2 are SEHNR and FQNEAQ (reference sequence). Here the CDR3 reads CASSYDRDGYTF. CDR3 bases: TGTGCCAGCAGCTACGACAGGGATGGCTACACCTTC.

The chain employs TRBV15 and TRBJ2-5; 9 bases match TRBD2. V was clipped by 7 bases and J by 3 bases; unmatched bases: 6. This CDR3 spans 14 amino acids. Per the germline V gene, CDR1 is LNHNV and CDR2 is YYDKDF (reference sequence). CDR3 loop: CATTRGGAEETQYF. In DNA form, the CDR3 reads TGTGCCACCACCCGCGGGGGGGCCGAAGAGACCCAGTACTTC.

The rearrangement links TRBV2 to TRBJ2-1; unclear D gene. Germline CDR1 SNHLY, CDR2 FYNNEI. The CDR3 is 11 residues long. V dropped 4 bases and J dropped 8 bases, with 6 bases sitting between them. The CDR3 region is CASSVLYEQFF. In DNA, the CDR3 is TGTGCCAGCAGTGTATTATATGAGCAGTTCTTC.